Shown below are 12 T cell receptor beta chains from a single sample sequenced in a study of Ad26.COV2.S vaccination and SARS-CoV-2 variants. Treatment meaning: roughly 20 received Ad26.COV2.S at low or high dose, single or two shots; a few received placebo; per-sample allocation not given. Day 63 after the first vaccine or placebo injection was the time point for sampling. The assay was immunoSEQ multiplex PCR, and TCRdb's table has in-frame clones only and misses some. The table lists about 680,000 clones, approximately 88% of them singletons. The sequencing used peripheral blood, collected in a trial of Ad26.COV2.S vaccine versus placebo. The receptors derive from a person aged 18-65 years who received the Ad26.COV2.S COVID-19 vaccine or a placebo.

This clone was seen only a few times. The CDR3 loop reads CASSSFSRGQWNGYTF. Here the CDR3 DNA reads TGTGCCAGCAGCTCTTTTTCTAGGGGGCAGTGGAATGGCTACACCTTC. The J gene is TRBJ1-2, the V gene TRBV5-6, with TRBD1 matching 7 bases. The CDR3 loop spans 16 amino acids. Germline-derived CDR1 and CDR2 are SGHDT and YYEEEE. The ends lost 3 bases at V and 6 bases at J; junction bases unmatched: 14.

The chain employs TRBV5-6 and TRBJ2-7; 8 nucleotides align to TRBD2. This CDR3 is 15 amino acids long. CDR1 is SGHDT, CDR2 YYEEEE, per germline. V dropped 4 bases and J dropped 4; count of bases not matched to a gene: 10. Here the CDR3 DNA reads TGTGCCAGCAGCGGGGCGGGAGGCCCCAATTACGAGCAGTACTTC. Translation gives CASSGAGGPNYEQYF.

CDR3 sequence reads: CAFLGRAPRNEQFF. The CDR3 region has the DNA TGTGCCTTCTTAGGGAGGGCGCCGAGGAATGAGCAGTTCTTC. The chain has TRBV30 and TRBJ2-1; 7 bases match TRBD2. This CDR3 has 14 residues. Germline values: CDR1 GTSNPN, CDR2 SVGIG (reference sequence). Trimming took 7 bases from V and 7 from J; bases not matched to a gene: 13.

The rearrangement joins TRBV14 to TRBJ2-7, with unresolved D. The CDR3 loop spans 15 amino acids. Trimming left V 0 bases short and J 0 bases short, with 9 bases between. Germline CDR1 and CDR2: SGHDN and FVKESK. CDR3: CASSQDVGTSYEQYF. Written as DNA, the CDR3 is TGTGCCAGCAGCCAAGATGTGGGTACCTCCTACGAGCAGTACTTC.

The chain carries TRBV7-2 and TRBJ1-2; no clear D gene. Germline CDR1 SGHTA, CDR2 FQGNSA. Trimming removed 4 bases from V and 4 bases from J, with 16 bases in between. The CDR3 extends over 15 amino acids. The CDR3 coding sequence is TGTGCCAGCAGCTACCGGGAGTTCACCTCCTATGGCTACACCTTC. This codes for CASSYREFTSYGYTF.

The rearrangement links TRBV10-3 to TRBJ2-7, with a weak D call TRBD2 (5 bases). This CDR3 has 11 amino acids. Trimming cost V 6 bases and J 3 bases, with 6 bases left between them. Looked up from germline, CDR1 is ENHRY and CDR2 is SYGVKD. The CDR3 spells CAIRGDYEQYF. CDR3 nucleotide sequence: TGTGCCATCAGGGGAGACTACGAGCAGTACTTC.

The V and J genes are TRBV7-2 and TRBJ2-1, with TRBD1 identical over 9 bases. Unmatched junction bases numbered 10, after V lost 0 bases and J lost 16 bases. This CDR3 is built from 14 residues. From germline, CDR1 is SGHTA and CDR2 FQGNSA. Here the CDR3 DNA reads TGTGCCAGCAGCTTAGCGCTTCGTGTACAGGGGGCTTTCTTC. This codes for CASSLALRVQGAFF.

The gene calls are TRBV20-1 and TRBJ1-5; D unclear. Trimming cost V 3 bases and J 0 bases, with 9 bases left between them. CDR1 and CDR2 (germline): DFQATT, SNEGSKA (reference sequence). The CDR3 loop spans 14 amino acids. The CDR3 bases are TGCAGTGCTAGTAGACCAAGTAGCAATCAGCCCCAGCATTTT. This codes for CSASRPSSNQPQHF.

This clone was counted once. V and J are TRBV7-9 and TRBJ1-2, with TRBD1 identical over 7 bases. The CDR3 loop spans 14 amino acids. The junction had 5 bases not matched to a gene; V was cut back by 5 bases and J by 2 bases. Per the germline V gene, CDR1 is SEHNR and CDR2 is FQNEAQ (reference sequence). CDR3 region: CASSPRTGNYGYTF. For the CDR3, the DNA is TGTGCCAGCAGCCCCCGGACAGGAAACTATGGCTACACCTTC.

This clone was detected once. The rearrangement joins TRBV12-3 or TRBV12-4 to TRBJ2-7; no definite D call. The CDR3 contains 13 residues. V dropped 6 bases and J dropped 6 bases, with 15 bases sitting between them. The chain's CDR3 is CASSKLVVAEQYF. CDR3 nucleotides: TGTGCCAGCAGCAAGTTAGTAGTAGCCGAGCAGTACTTC.

The chain uses TRBV24-1 and TRBJ1-3; tentatively, D is TRBD1 (5 bases). Germline assignment: CDR1 KGHDR and CDR2 SFDVKD. The V end lost 2 bases, the J end lost 3 bases, and 7 bases lay between the germline ends. CDR3 length: 14 residues. The CDR3 DNA reads as TGTGCCACCAGTGATTCCAGGGTTGGAAACACCATATATTTT. The encoded protein is CATSDSRVGNTIYF.

This chain links TRBV5-1 with TRBJ2-2; no clear D. The germline V and J ends were trimmed by 0 bases and 4 bases, with 10 bases remaining between them. Germline CDR1 SGHRS, CDR2 YFSETQ. CDR3 size: 15 residues. The CDR3 DNA sequence: TGCGCCAGCAGCTTGGCGATAGGGCCCACCGGGGAGCTGTTTTTT. Translating gives CASSLAIGPTGELFF.